Listed below are T cell receptor beta chains from one sample, sequenced in a study of blood T cell repertoires in COVID-19. Only in-frame clones appear in the TCRdb table, and some are missing; sequencing was by immunoSEQ multiplex PCR. The sample comprises some 93,000 clones, approximately 83% of which are singletons, and roughly 4% rests with the top ten. Sequences were obtained from peripheral blood. All receptors derive from a man aged 60 to 75 with acute or convalescent COVID-19. The CDR3 runs from the conserved cysteine through the conserved F or W. A D gene is named only where the DNA matches it firmly. Part of the rows lack a size; the others show once, few, many or a class for expanded clones.

d_gene: NA
abundance: NA
j_gene: TRBJ1-1
v_gene: TRBV5-5
CDR3nt: TGTGCCAGCACAATCGACATGAACACTGAAGCTTTCTTT
CDR3aa: CASTIDMNTEAFF

d_gene: TRBD1
abundance: NA
j_gene: TRBJ1-2
v_gene: TRBV18
CDR3nt: TGTGCCAGCTCACGGACAGGGGATGAGGGCTACACCTTC
CDR3aa: CASSRTGDEGYTF

d_gene: TRBD2
abundance: NA
j_gene: TRBJ2-3
v_gene: TRBV4-3
CDR3nt: TGCGCCAGCAGCCAAGAGGGCCGCGGGGGGGCAACAGATACGCAGTATTTT
CDR3aa: CASSQEGRGGATDTQYF

d_gene: TRBD1
abundance: NA
j_gene: TRBJ2-2
v_gene: TRBV9
CDR3nt: TGTGCCAGCAGCGCCCGGACAGGGGGCACCGGGGAGCTGTTTTTT
CDR3aa: CASSARTGGTGELFF

d_gene: NA
abundance: NA
j_gene: TRBJ1-5
v_gene: TRBV6-5
CDR3nt: TGTGCCAGCAGTTCCCTCGGCCAGGTCGGCAATCAGCCCCAGCATTTT
CDR3aa: CASSSLGQVGNQPQHF

d_gene: TRBD2
abundance: NA
j_gene: TRBJ2-1
v_gene: TRBV6-1
CDR3nt: TGTGCCAGCAGTGAAGTAACAGGACTAGTGAGCTACAATGAGCAGTTCTTC
CDR3aa: CASSEVTGLVSYNEQFF

d_gene: TRBD1
abundance: once
j_gene: TRBJ2-5
v_gene: TRBV19
CDR3nt: TGTGCCAGTAGGACGACAGGGACCACCCCATGGGAGACCCAGTACTTC
CDR3aa: CASRTTGTTPWETQYF

d_gene: NA
abundance: NA
j_gene: TRBJ1-1
v_gene: TRBV6-2/TRBV6-3
CDR3nt: TGTGCCAGCAGTTTTTTCCGAGGGGGCACTGAAGCTTTCTTT
CDR3aa: CASSFFRGGTEAFF

d_gene: NA
abundance: few
j_gene: TRBJ2-3
v_gene: TRBV7-2
CDR3nt: TGTGCCAGCAGCCCCAATTCGGGTGTCACAGATACGCAGTATTTT
CDR3aa: CASSPNSGVTDTQYF

d_gene: NA
abundance: NA
j_gene: TRBJ2-7
v_gene: TRBV10-3
CDR3nt: TGTGCCATCAGTGAATTAGCATCATACGAGCAGTACTTC
CDR3aa: CAISELASYEQYF

d_gene: NA
abundance: NA
j_gene: TRBJ1-2
v_gene: TRBV27
CDR3nt: TGTGCCAGCAGTCCTCACTCGACTGAAGCTAACTATGGCTACACCTTC
CDR3aa: CASSPHSTEANYGYTF

d_gene: NA
abundance: NA
j_gene: TRBJ2-3
v_gene: TRBV5-1
CDR3nt: TGCGCCAGCAGCTACACCCTATCCCAGGGGCGCACAGATACGCAGTATTTT
CDR3aa: CASSYTLSQGRTDTQYF

d_gene: NA
abundance: NA
j_gene: TRBJ2-3
v_gene: TRBV2
CDR3nt: TGTGCCAGCAGGGGCGTAGGCGATACGCAGTATTTT
CDR3aa: CASRGVGDTQYF

d_gene: NA
abundance: NA
j_gene: TRBJ2-5
v_gene: TRBV7-2
CDR3nt: TGTGCCAGCAGCCCGAATACAGGGTTCGGGACCCAGTACTTC
CDR3aa: CASSPNTGFGTQYF

d_gene: NA
abundance: NA
j_gene: TRBJ2-7
v_gene: TRBV7-9
CDR3nt: TGTGCCAGCAGCTTAGGCGGGGCTAAGGACGAGCAGTACTTC
CDR3aa: CASSLGGAKDEQYF

d_gene: NA
abundance: NA
j_gene: TRBJ1-6
v_gene: TRBV5-1
CDR3nt: TGCGCCAGCAGCTCACAGGGCGGCGCAGGCAATTCACCCCTCCACTTT
CDR3aa: CASSSQGGAGNSPLHF

d_gene: NA
abundance: NA
j_gene: TRBJ2-7
v_gene: TRBV7-9
CDR3nt: TGTGCCAGCAGCGTCGGAGGTCCCTGGGACGAGCAGTACTTC
CDR3aa: CASSVGGPWDEQYF

d_gene: NA
abundance: NA
j_gene: TRBJ2-5
v_gene: TRBV2
CDR3nt: TGTGCCAGCACAACAACCCGGGGTCCGGAGACCCAGTACTTC
CDR3aa: CASTTTRGPETQYF

d_gene: NA
abundance: NA
j_gene: TRBJ2-2
v_gene: TRBV15
CDR3nt: TGTGCCACCAGCAGAGACGTCACCGGGGAGCTGTTTTTT
CDR3aa: CATSRDVTGELFF

d_gene: NA
abundance: NA
j_gene: TRBJ1-2
v_gene: TRBV11-1
CDR3nt: TGTGCCAGCAGCTCGGGTTCCGCTAACTATGGCTACACCTTC
CDR3aa: CASSSGSANYGYTF

d_gene: NA
abundance: NA
j_gene: TRBJ2-2
v_gene: TRBV28
CDR3nt: TGTGCCAGCAGTAGGACAGCAGACACCGGGGAGCTGTTTTTT
CDR3aa: CASSRTADTGELFF

d_gene: NA
abundance: NA
j_gene: TRBJ1-5
v_gene: TRBV11-2
CDR3nt: TGTGCCAGCAGCTTAGGAGGCGGGAATCAGCCCCAGCATTTT
CDR3aa: CASSLGGGNQPQHF

d_gene: NA
abundance: NA
j_gene: TRBJ2-3
v_gene: TRBV6-5
CDR3nt: TGTGCCAGCAGTTACTCAGGGGACAAAAGTAACACGCAGTATTTT
CDR3aa: CASSYSGDKSNTQYF

d_gene: TRBD2
abundance: NA
j_gene: TRBJ2-7
v_gene: TRBV5-4
CDR3nt: TGTGCCAGCAGCTTGGCGGGACTAGCTGCGGGCGAGCAGTACTTC
CDR3aa: CASSLAGLAAGEQYF

d_gene: NA
abundance: NA
j_gene: TRBJ1-4
v_gene: TRBV18
CDR3nt: TGTGCCAGCTCAGCAGGGACAACTAATGAAAAACTGTTTTTT
CDR3aa: CASSAGTTNEKLFF

d_gene: NA
abundance: NA
j_gene: TRBJ1-5
v_gene: TRBV19
CDR3nt: TGTGCCAGTAGTATAGATGACCGGGAGCAGCCCCAGCATTTT
CDR3aa: CASSIDDREQPQHF

d_gene: TRBD2
abundance: NA
j_gene: TRBJ2-2
v_gene: TRBV7-9
CDR3nt: TGTGCCAGCAGCCGCGGGGGGCCGAACACCGGGGAGCTGTTTTTT
CDR3aa: CASSRGGPNTGELFF

d_gene: TRBD1
abundance: NA
j_gene: TRBJ2-2
v_gene: TRBV7-7
CDR3nt: TGTGCTACCGGGGGTCAGGGGGCGATTTTGACCGGGGAGCTGTTTTTT
CDR3aa: CATGGQGAILTGELFF

d_gene: NA
abundance: NA
j_gene: TRBJ2-1
v_gene: TRBV25-1
CDR3nt: TGTGCCAGCAGACTTGAATGGAGCAAACACAATGAGCAGTTCTTC
CDR3aa: CASRLEWSKHNEQFF

d_gene: NA
abundance: NA
j_gene: TRBJ2-1
v_gene: TRBV10-2
CDR3nt: TGCGCCAGCAGTGACGGGGGACCCTACAATGAGCAGTTCTTC
CDR3aa: CASSDGGPYNEQFF

d_gene: TRBD1
abundance: once
j_gene: TRBJ2-1
v_gene: TRBV6-2/TRBV6-3
CDR3nt: TGTGCCAGCAGTTTATCACCGGGACAGGGTGTGAATGAGCAGTTCTTC
CDR3aa: CASSLSPGQGVNEQFF

d_gene: TRBD1
abundance: NA
j_gene: TRBJ1-5
v_gene: TRBV30
CDR3nt: TGTGCCTGGAGCCTAGTGACAGGGAATAGCAATCAGCCCCAGCATTTT
CDR3aa: CAWSLVTGNSNQPQHF

d_gene: NA
abundance: NA
j_gene: TRBJ2-3
v_gene: TRBV7-6
CDR3nt: TGTGCCAGCAGCTTAGTCGTAGGGGGAGCGGGCACAGATACGCAGTATTTT
CDR3aa: CASSLVVGGAGTDTQYF

d_gene: TRBD1
abundance: NA
j_gene: TRBJ1-1
v_gene: TRBV27
CDR3nt: TGTGCCAGCAGACAGGGGGCCACTGAAGCTTTCTTT
CDR3aa: CASRQGATEAFF

d_gene: TRBD1
abundance: NA
j_gene: TRBJ2-7
v_gene: TRBV2
CDR3nt: TGTGCCAGCTGCTGTGGACAGGGCCTCACCGAGCAGTACTTC
CDR3aa: CASCCGQGLTEQYF

d_gene: NA
abundance: NA
j_gene: TRBJ1-1
v_gene: TRBV28
CDR3nt: TGTGCCAGCAGTTTACCCAGGGCGGTGGTCACTGAAGCTTTCTTT
CDR3aa: CASSLPRAVVTEAFF

d_gene: NA
abundance: NA
j_gene: TRBJ2-7
v_gene: TRBV3-1/TRBV3-2
CDR3nt: TGTGCCAGCAGCCAAGGGGTGGGAGCGCCCTACGAGCAGTACTTC
CDR3aa: CASSQGVGAPYEQYF

d_gene: NA
abundance: once
j_gene: TRBJ2-7
v_gene: TRBV21-1
CDR3nt: TGTGCCAGCAGCACATTAAAAGGCAGGGATAGGAGCTACGAGCAGTACTTC
CDR3aa: CASSTLKGRDRSYEQYF

d_gene: NA
abundance: NA
j_gene: TRBJ1-1
v_gene: TRBV11-2
CDR3nt: TGTGCCAGCAGCTTAGGACTGGGTAGCATCTCAGCTTTCTTT
CDR3aa: CASSLGLGSISAFF

d_gene: NA
abundance: NA
j_gene: TRBJ2-7
v_gene: TRBV7-9
CDR3nt: TGTGCCAGCAGCGGCAGGTTCCCCAGATTCTACGAGCAGTACTTC
CDR3aa: CASSGRFPRFYEQYF

d_gene: NA
abundance: NA
j_gene: TRBJ2-2
v_gene: TRBV5-1
CDR3nt: TGCGCCAGCAGCTTCTCGGTCCAGGGGACCGGGGAGCTGTTTTTT
CDR3aa: CASSFSVQGTGELFF

d_gene: NA
abundance: NA
j_gene: TRBJ2-3
v_gene: TRBV4-1
CDR3nt: TGCGCCAGCAGCCAAGATCTTTGGCAGGGTCACTCCGATACGCAGTATTTT
CDR3aa: CASSQDLWQGHSDTQYF

d_gene: NA
abundance: NA
j_gene: TRBJ2-3
v_gene: TRBV9
CDR3nt: TGTGCCAGCAGCGTAGCGGTTAGCGGCTCACCCACAGATACGCAGTATTTT
CDR3aa: CASSVAVSGSPTDTQYF

d_gene: NA
abundance: NA
j_gene: TRBJ2-7
v_gene: TRBV29-1
CDR3nt: TGCAGCGTGGGATCTTGGGGGCGCCGCTCCTACGAGCAGTACTTC
CDR3aa: CSVGSWGRRSYEQYF

d_gene: TRBD1
abundance: NA
j_gene: TRBJ2-7
v_gene: TRBV6-5
CDR3nt: TGTGCCAGCACCCGGGACAGGACCACTGGGGAGCAGTACTTC
CDR3aa: CASTRDRTTGEQYF

d_gene: NA
abundance: NA
j_gene: TRBJ2-7
v_gene: TRBV19
CDR3nt: TGTGCCAGTACCCTCTCAGGTGGCTACGAGCAGTACTTC
CDR3aa: CASTLSGGYEQYF

d_gene: TRBD2
abundance: NA
j_gene: TRBJ2-2
v_gene: TRBV5-5
CDR3nt: TGTGCCAGCAGCGTTAGCGGGAAGAACACCGGGGAGCTGTTTTTT
CDR3aa: CASSVSGKNTGELFF

d_gene: TRBD1
abundance: NA
j_gene: TRBJ1-2
v_gene: TRBV5-1
CDR3nt: TGCGCCAGCAGCACAACCCTAGGGACAGTGCGTGGCTACACCTTC
CDR3aa: CASSTTLGTVRGYTF

d_gene: NA
abundance: NA
j_gene: TRBJ1-1
v_gene: TRBV5-1
CDR3nt: TGCGCCAGCAGCCTGACTGGGTCGAACACTGAAGCTTTCTTT
CDR3aa: CASSLTGSNTEAFF

d_gene: TRBD2
abundance: NA
j_gene: TRBJ2-3
v_gene: TRBV11-2
CDR3nt: TGTGCCAGCAGCTCGGGACTAGGGGGCACAGATACGCAGTATTTT
CDR3aa: CASSSGLGGTDTQYF

d_gene: NA
abundance: NA
j_gene: TRBJ1-1
v_gene: TRBV18
CDR3nt: TGTGCCAGCTCACTACAGGGAACAAGGACTGAAGCTTTCTTT
CDR3aa: CASSLQGTRTEAFF

d_gene: TRBD2
abundance: NA
j_gene: TRBJ2-1
v_gene: TRBV9
CDR3nt: TGTGCCAGCAGCGTAGGAGCGGGGGGGGGCTCCTACAATGAGCAGTTCTTC
CDR3aa: CASSVGAGGGSYNEQFF

d_gene: TRBD2
abundance: NA
j_gene: TRBJ2-5
v_gene: TRBV6-2/TRBV6-3
CDR3nt: TGTGCCAGCAGTTACTCGCGCGGGAGGGCCAGGGAGACCCAGTACTTC
CDR3aa: CASSYSRGRARETQYF

d_gene: TRBD1
abundance: NA
j_gene: TRBJ2-5
v_gene: TRBV6-1
CDR3nt: TGTGCCAGCAGTGAAGGGACAGGGTATGAGACCCAGTACTTC
CDR3aa: CASSEGTGYETQYF

d_gene: TRBD1
abundance: NA
j_gene: TRBJ2-2
v_gene: TRBV6-5
CDR3nt: TGTGCCAGCAGCCTAAACCTAGGACAGGACGGGGAGCTGTTTTTT
CDR3aa: CASSLNLGQDGELFF

d_gene: TRBD1
abundance: NA
j_gene: TRBJ2-7
v_gene: TRBV29-1
CDR3nt: TGCAGCGTTGAAGTGGAAAGGGGGCTCGGCGGATCCTACGAGCAGTACTTC
CDR3aa: CSVEVERGLGGSYEQYF

d_gene: TRBD2
abundance: NA
j_gene: TRBJ2-5
v_gene: TRBV11-2
CDR3nt: TGTGCCAGCAGCTTAACTAGCGGGAGTGGTATAGAGACCCAGTACTTC
CDR3aa: CASSLTSGSGIETQYF